The T cell receptor beta chain described here comes from a study of identical twins. Study conclusions and caveats: Fewer insertions characterized abundant cord blood beta clonotypes, whereas memory repertoires showed none. Cross-sectional statistical analysis, not tracking of the same donors, underpinned the conclusions.

CDR3 length: 17 amino acids. Germline loops: CDR1 MNHEY, CDR2 SVGAGI. The germline V and J ends were trimmed by 4 bases and 8 bases, with 24 bases remaining between them. A universal primer site arose from template switching, and cDNA bore unique molecular identifiers. TCRdb re-analysed the 5' RACE reads in MiXCR, keeping a single row per CDR3 protein. The sample holds over 550,000 distinct CDR3 sequences, 7.1% seen once. This clonotype was observed a few times. Its target is unknown. In addition, the sample was reused for a study of yellow fever vaccine responses in identical twins.

This receptor was taken from a woman between 18 and 29 years old in good health. Input material: PBMCs. The chain has TRBV6-5 and TRBJ2-4; the D gene could be TRBD1 or TRBD2 (5 bases each). The CDR3 DNA follows: TGTGCCAGCAGTTTCACAGCCTCTACCGGGGCCCTCCACATTCAGTACTTC. Translation: CASSFTASTGALHIQYF.